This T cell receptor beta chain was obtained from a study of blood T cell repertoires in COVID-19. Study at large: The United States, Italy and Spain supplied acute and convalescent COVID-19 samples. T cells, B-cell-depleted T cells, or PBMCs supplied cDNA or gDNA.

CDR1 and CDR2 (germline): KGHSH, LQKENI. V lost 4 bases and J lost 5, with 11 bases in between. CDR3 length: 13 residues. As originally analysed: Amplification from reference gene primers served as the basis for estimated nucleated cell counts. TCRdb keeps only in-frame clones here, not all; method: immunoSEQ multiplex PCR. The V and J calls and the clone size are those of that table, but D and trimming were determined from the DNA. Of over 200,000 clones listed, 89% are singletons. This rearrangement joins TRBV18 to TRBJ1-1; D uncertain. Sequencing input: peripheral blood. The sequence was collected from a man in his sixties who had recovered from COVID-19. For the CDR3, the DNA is TGTGCCAGCTCACTGTTAGGAGGGACTGAAGCTTTCTTT. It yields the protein CASSLLGGTEAFF.